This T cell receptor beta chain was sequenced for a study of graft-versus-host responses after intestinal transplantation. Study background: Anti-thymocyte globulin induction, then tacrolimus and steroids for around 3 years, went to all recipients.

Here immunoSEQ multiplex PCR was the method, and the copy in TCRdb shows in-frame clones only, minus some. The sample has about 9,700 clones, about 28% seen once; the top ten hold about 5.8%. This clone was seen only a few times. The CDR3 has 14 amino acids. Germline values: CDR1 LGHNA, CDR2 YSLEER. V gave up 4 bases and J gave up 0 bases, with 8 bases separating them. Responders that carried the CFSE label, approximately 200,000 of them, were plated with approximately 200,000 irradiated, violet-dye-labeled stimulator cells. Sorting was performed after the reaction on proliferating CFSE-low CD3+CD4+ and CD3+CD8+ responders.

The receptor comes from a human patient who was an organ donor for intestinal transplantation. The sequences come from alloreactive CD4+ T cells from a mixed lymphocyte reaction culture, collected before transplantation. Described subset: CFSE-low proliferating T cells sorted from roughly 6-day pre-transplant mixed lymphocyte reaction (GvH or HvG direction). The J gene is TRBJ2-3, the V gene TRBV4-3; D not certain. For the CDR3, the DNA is TGCGCCAGCAGCCTCAGCGTTAGCACAGATACGCAGTATTTT. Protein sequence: CASSLSVSTDTQYF.